The rows below give T cell receptor beta chains drawn from one sample of a study of cytomegalovirus exposure and HLA in healthy donors. Clones were sequenced by immunoSEQ multiplex PCR, and TCRdb holds only the in-frame ones, with some missing. Here the sample spans 330,000 or so clones, 86% being singletons. Sequencing input: PBMCs. These receptors were collected from a woman between 18 and 29 years old in good health and CMV-seronegative. CDR3s include the opening cysteine and the closing phenylalanine or tryptophan. The D gene is left open where the match is weak. Clone size is not always given. Where it is, it says once, few, many or a class for expanded clones.

clone size: .; D gene: TRBD2; J gene: TRBJ2-3; V gene: TRBV5-4; CDR3 DNA: TGTGCCAGCAGCGACCGGACTAGCGGGTATACGCAGTATTTT; CDR3 protein: CASSDRTSGYTQYF
clone size: .; D gene: TRBD2; J gene: TRBJ2-3; V gene: TRBV5-1; CDR3 DNA: TGCGCCAGCACCCCGACTAGCAGAGATACGCAGTATTTT; CDR3 protein: CASTPTSRDTQYF
clone size: once; D gene: TRBD1; J gene: TRBJ2-3; V gene: TRBV6-5; CDR3 DNA: TGTGCCAGCAGTCCACACAGGGGAGTTGGAGATACGCAGTATTTT; CDR3 protein: CASSPHRGVGDTQYF
clone size: .; D gene: TRBD2; J gene: TRBJ2-1; V gene: TRBV15; CDR3 DNA: TGTGCCACCAGCAGATCTCTAGCGGGGGGGTACAATGAGCAGTTCTTC; CDR3 protein: CATSRSLAGGYNEQFF
clone size: few; D gene: .; J gene: TRBJ2-7; V gene: TRBV5-1; CDR3 DNA: TGCGCCAGCAGCTTGGAGCGGGCTTACGAGCAGTACTTC; CDR3 protein: CASSLERAYEQYF
clone size: .; D gene: TRBD1; J gene: TRBJ1-5; V gene: TRBV6-1; CDR3 DNA: TGTGCCAGCAGTGAACCCGGACAGGGGACGAATCAGCCCCAGCATTTT; CDR3 protein: CASSEPGQGTNQPQHF
clone size: .; D gene: .; J gene: TRBJ1-4; V gene: TRBV7-6; CDR3 DNA: TGTGCCAGCAGCTTAACCTATCTGGGGGCGACTAATGAAAAACTGTTTTTT; CDR3 protein: CASSLTYLGATNEKLFF
clone size: .; D gene: .; J gene: TRBJ1-2; V gene: TRBV5-4; CDR3 DNA: TGTGCCAGCAGCTTTCCAGGTTTGCCTTATGGCTACACCTTC; CDR3 protein: CASSFPGLPYGYTF
clone size: .; D gene: .; J gene: TRBJ2-2; V gene: TRBV29-1; CDR3 DNA: TGCAGCGTACGCCGGGACACAAACACCGGGGAGCTGTTTTTT; CDR3 protein: CSVRRDTNTGELFF
clone size: .; D gene: .; J gene: TRBJ1-1; V gene: TRBV7-9; CDR3 DNA: TGTGCCAGCAGCTACAGTAGTAATGAAGCTTTCTTT; CDR3 protein: CASSYSSNEAFF
clone size: .; D gene: TRBD1; J gene: TRBJ2-1; V gene: TRBV5-1; CDR3 DNA: TGCGCCAGCGGGACAGGGGACAATGAGCAGTTCTTC; CDR3 protein: CASGTGDNEQFF
clone size: .; D gene: TRBD1; J gene: TRBJ2-1; V gene: TRBV2; CDR3 DNA: TGTGCCAGCAACAGGGGGTCCTACAATGAGCAGTTCTTC; CDR3 protein: CASNRGSYNEQFF
clone size: few; D gene: .; J gene: TRBJ1-1; V gene: TRBV21-1; CDR3 DNA: TGTGCCAGCAGCAAAGGTAGGGGTGCGAACACTGAAGCTTTCTTT; CDR3 protein: CASSKGRGANTEAFF
clone size: .; D gene: .; J gene: TRBJ2-7; V gene: TRBV28; CDR3 DNA: TGTGCCAGCACCGGTGCTAGCCACCTCTACGAGCAGTACTTC; CDR3 protein: CASTGASHLYEQYF
clone size: .; D gene: TRBD1; J gene: TRBJ1-3; V gene: TRBV6-5; CDR3 DNA: TGTGCCAGCAGGACAGGGGGAGGAAACACCATATATTTT; CDR3 protein: CASRTGGGNTIYF
clone size: .; D gene: TRBD2; J gene: TRBJ2-7; V gene: TRBV6-5; CDR3 DNA: TGTGCCAGCAGTTACAGACTAGCGGGCACCTACGAGCAGTACTTC; CDR3 protein: CASSYRLAGTYEQYF
clone size: once; D gene: .; J gene: TRBJ2-7; V gene: TRBV5-3; CDR3 DNA: TGTGCCAGAAGCTTCGGGAGTTGCAAGTTCTACGAGCAGTACTTC; CDR3 protein: CARSFGSCKFYEQYF
clone size: .; D gene: TRBD1; J gene: TRBJ2-2; V gene: TRBV25-1; CDR3 DNA: TGTGCCAGCACTGGACAGGGGGGCGCCGGGGAGCTGTTTTTT; CDR3 protein: CASTGQGGAGELFF
clone size: few; D gene: .; J gene: TRBJ2-7; V gene: TRBV6-5; CDR3 DNA: TGTGCCAGCAGTTACTCTGGGGGGTTAGGCTACGAGCAGTACTTC; CDR3 protein: CASSYSGGLGYEQYF
clone size: .; D gene: TRBD1; J gene: TRBJ1-4; V gene: TRBV30; CDR3 DNA: TGTGCCATGGAAACCCAAGGGGGCGAAAAACTGTTTTTT; CDR3 protein: CAMETQGGEKLFF
clone size: .; D gene: TRBD1; J gene: TRBJ2-7; V gene: TRBV7-9; CDR3 DNA: TGTGCCAGCAGCCCGGGACAGGGTAGTTCCTACGAGCAGTACTTC; CDR3 protein: CASSPGQGSSYEQYF
clone size: .; D gene: TRBD1; J gene: TRBJ1-5; V gene: TRBV13; CDR3 DNA: TGTGCCAGCAGCTTCCGGGGACAGGGCAATCAGCCCCAGCATTTT; CDR3 protein: CASSFRGQGNQPQHF
clone size: .; D gene: TRBD2; J gene: TRBJ2-7; V gene: TRBV7-6; CDR3 DNA: TGTGCCAGCAGCTTAGTACTGGCGGGAGAGGGAGAGCAGTACTTC; CDR3 protein: CASSLVLAGEGEQYF
clone size: .; D gene: .; J gene: TRBJ1-1; V gene: TRBV29-1; CDR3 DNA: TGCAGCGTGGCCCCCCGGGGAGCGAACACTGAAGCTTTCTTT; CDR3 protein: CSVAPRGANTEAFF
clone size: .; D gene: .; J gene: TRBJ2-5; V gene: TRBV15; CDR3 DNA: TGTGCCACCAGCAGAGGCGGAGAGACCCAGTACTTC; CDR3 protein: CATSRGGETQYF
clone size: .; D gene: .; J gene: TRBJ1-2; V gene: TRBV5-1; CDR3 DNA: TGCGCCAGCAGCTTGGGGGTTTATGTGACAGCGAACTATGGCTACACCTTC; CDR3 protein: CASSLGVYVTANYGYTF
clone size: .; D gene: .; J gene: TRBJ1-1; V gene: TRBV18; CDR3 DNA: TGTGCCAGCTCACCTCCGGCGGGGGGCAGGAACACTGAAGCTTTCTTT; CDR3 protein: CASSPPAGGRNTEAFF
clone size: .; D gene: .; J gene: TRBJ1-5; V gene: TRBV7-3; CDR3 DNA: TGTGCCAGCAGCTTAACCGGGGGGGCGGATCAGCCCCAGCATTTT; CDR3 protein: CASSLTGGADQPQHF
clone size: .; D gene: TRBD1; J gene: TRBJ2-2; V gene: TRBV4-3; CDR3 DNA: TGCGCCAGCAGCCAAGACCGGGACAGGGGAGGCGGGGAGCTGTTTTTT; CDR3 protein: CASSQDRDRGGGELFF
clone size: .; D gene: TRBD1; J gene: TRBJ1-4; V gene: TRBV28; CDR3 DNA: TGTGCCAGCAGTTCCGGGACAGGGGGGAGTTATGAAAAACTGTTTTTT; CDR3 protein: CASSSGTGGSYEKLFF
clone size: .; D gene: TRBD2; J gene: TRBJ2-3; V gene: TRBV7-3; CDR3 DNA: TGTGCCAGCAGCCAAGGGACTAGCGGGAGGGGGTCCACAGATACGCAGTATTTT; CDR3 protein: CASSQGTSGRGSTDTQYF
clone size: .; D gene: TRBD1; J gene: TRBJ2-5; V gene: TRBV5-1; CDR3 DNA: TGCGCCAGCAGGACGGGACAGGGAAGAGAGACCCAGTACTTC; CDR3 protein: CASRTGQGRETQYF
clone size: few; D gene: TRBD2; J gene: TRBJ2-1; V gene: TRBV19; CDR3 DNA: TGTGCCAGTAGTACCACTAGCGGGAGGGCGGATGAGCAGTTCTTC; CDR3 protein: CASSTTSGRADEQFF
clone size: .; D gene: .; J gene: TRBJ2-1; V gene: TRBV21-1; CDR3 DNA: TGTGCCAGCAGCGCAACTAGCGTGAGGAATGAGCAGTTCTTC; CDR3 protein: CASSATSVRNEQFF
clone size: few; D gene: TRBD2; J gene: TRBJ2-7; V gene: TRBV4-3; CDR3 DNA: TGCGCCAGCAGCCAAGCTAGTAGCGGGATCTCCTACGAGCAGTACTTC; CDR3 protein: CASSQASSGISYEQYF
clone size: .; D gene: TRBD2; J gene: TRBJ2-1; V gene: TRBV7-2; CDR3 DNA: TGTGCCAGCAGCTTAGCGGGAGGGGATGAGCAGTTCTTC; CDR3 protein: CASSLAGGDEQFF
clone size: .; D gene: TRBD1; J gene: TRBJ2-2; V gene: TRBV6-5; CDR3 DNA: TGTGCCACTGGGGGACAGGGCTCCCCCGGGGAGCTGTTTTTT; CDR3 protein: CATGGQGSPGELFF
clone size: .; D gene: TRBD2; J gene: TRBJ2-7; V gene: TRBV5-4; CDR3 DNA: TGTGCCAGCAGATTAGCGGGAGGGCGGTACGAGCAGTACTTC; CDR3 protein: CASRLAGGRYEQYF
clone size: .; D gene: .; J gene: TRBJ2-3; V gene: TRBV11-2; CDR3 DNA: TGTGCCAGCAGCTTAGACCATCGGGGAGATACGCAGTATTTT; CDR3 protein: CASSLDHRGDTQYF
clone size: .; D gene: .; J gene: TRBJ2-5; V gene: TRBV7-7; CDR3 DNA: TGTGCTAGCAGCTTAACCGGTCTAGCCCAAGAGACCCAGTACTTC; CDR3 protein: CASSLTGLAQETQYF
clone size: .; D gene: .; J gene: TRBJ1-5; V gene: TRBV28; CDR3 DNA: TGTGCCAGCAGTTTTCGGGAAACCTCAAGGCCCCAGCATTTT; CDR3 protein: CASSFRETSRPQHF
clone size: once; D gene: .; J gene: TRBJ1-1; V gene: TRBV6-6; CDR3 DNA: TGTGCCAGCGGCACAGGGCTGAACACTGAAGCTTTCTTT; CDR3 protein: CASGTGLNTEAFF
clone size: once; D gene: .; J gene: TRBJ2-1; V gene: TRBV13; CDR3 DNA: TGTGCCAGCAGCTCCCCAGCGGACGGTCCCTCCTACAATGAGCAGTTCTTC; CDR3 protein: CASSSPADGPSYNEQFF
clone size: once; D gene: .; J gene: TRBJ1-2; V gene: TRBV10-3; CDR3 DNA: TGTGCCATCAGCACCGGGACACTGGACCATGGCTACACCTTC; CDR3 protein: CAISTGTLDHGYTF
clone size: few; D gene: TRBD2; J gene: TRBJ2-5; V gene: TRBV5-1; CDR3 DNA: TGCGCCAGCAGTAGCGGGAGGGCGGAGACCCAGTACTTC; CDR3 protein: CASSSGRAETQYF
clone size: .; D gene: .; J gene: TRBJ2-5; V gene: TRBV9; CDR3 DNA: TGTGCCAGCAGCGTCTTGGACAGTTTCCAAGAGACCCAGTACTTC; CDR3 protein: CASSVLDSFQETQYF
clone size: .; D gene: .; J gene: TRBJ1-5; V gene: TRBV11-2; CDR3 DNA: TGTGCCAGCAGCCCTTATATTGGCGCAGGGCTTGGCAATCAGCCCCAGCATTTT; CDR3 protein: CASSPYIGAGLGNQPQHF
clone size: .; D gene: .; J gene: TRBJ1-2; V gene: TRBV7-9; CDR3 DNA: TGTGCCAGCAGCCCCGCAGGGATCCTCTATGGCTACACCTTC; CDR3 protein: CASSPAGILYGYTF
clone size: .; D gene: TRBD2; J gene: TRBJ2-1; V gene: TRBV6-1; CDR3 DNA: TGTGCCAGCAGTGCCGCGGAACTAGCGGGGGCTAATGAGCAGTTCTTC; CDR3 protein: CASSAAELAGANEQFF
clone size: .; D gene: TRBD2; J gene: TRBJ2-2; V gene: TRBV29-1; CDR3 DNA: TGCAGCGTTGAGCGGGGGGGCACCGGGGAGCTGTTTTTT; CDR3 protein: CSVERGGTGELFF
clone size: .; D gene: .; J gene: TRBJ1-1; V gene: TRBV27; CDR3 DNA: TGTGCCAGCAGTTTAGCCATTTCGGGGGAAGCTTTCTTT; CDR3 protein: CASSLAISGEAFF
clone size: .; D gene: .; J gene: TRBJ1-5; V gene: TRBV27; CDR3 DNA: TGTGCCAGCAGTTTGTGGGCAGACGCCAATCAGCCCCAGCATTTT; CDR3 protein: CASSLWADANQPQHF
clone size: .; D gene: TRBD2; J gene: TRBJ2-1; V gene: TRBV9; CDR3 DNA: TGTGCCAGCAGCGTAGTAACTAGCGGGAATCTCAATGAGCAGTTCTTC; CDR3 protein: CASSVVTSGNLNEQFF
clone size: .; D gene: .; J gene: TRBJ2-7; V gene: TRBV27; CDR3 DNA: TGTGCCAGCAGTGGGGCGATGACTAGCTACGAGCAGTACTTC; CDR3 protein: CASSGAMTSYEQYF
clone size: .; D gene: .; J gene: TRBJ1-3; V gene: TRBV30; CDR3 DNA: TGTGCCTGGAGGGATGCGGCTGGAAACACCATATATTTT; CDR3 protein: CAWRDAAGNTIYF
clone size: .; D gene: TRBD2; J gene: TRBJ2-5; V gene: TRBV29-1; CDR3 DNA: TGCAGCGTTGCTCGGCGGGAGGGCCCAGAGACCCAGTACTTC; CDR3 protein: CSVARREGPETQYF
clone size: .; D gene: .; J gene: TRBJ2-7; V gene: TRBV15; CDR3 DNA: TGTGCCACCAGCGCGCGCGTAGCGGAGAGCTACGAGCAGTACTTC; CDR3 protein: CATSARVAESYEQYF
clone size: .; D gene: TRBD2; J gene: TRBJ2-1; V gene: TRBV11-2; CDR3 DNA: TGTGCCAGCAGCTCCTCGGGGGGCGGGAGGGAGCAGTTCTTC; CDR3 protein: CASSSSGGGREQFF
clone size: .; D gene: .; J gene: TRBJ1-1; V gene: TRBV6-5; CDR3 DNA: TGTGCCAGCAGTTACTCTGGGGGCGATCTCACTGAAGCTTTCTTT; CDR3 protein: CASSYSGGDLTEAFF